Shown below are 22 T cell receptor beta chains from a single sample sequenced in a study of cytomegalovirus exposure and HLA in healthy donors (dated by TCRdb to 2015 to 2018). The library was obtained by the immunoSEQ multiplex PCR assay. TCRdb provides this immuneACCESS table in a form limited to in-frame rearrangements. Some clones are lacking; in checked studies, under half of them reflect an unresolved V gene, and why the rest are absent is not known. Present in this sample are under 100,000 clones, roughly 94% of which were seen just once. The ten largest clones take up more than 0.65% of the sample. Sample: PBMCs. The receptors shown here come from a woman aged 18 to 35 in good health and CMV-seronegative.

The gene calls are TRBV7-9 and TRBJ2-2; TRBD2 matches 10 bases. This CDR3 contains 17 residues. V trimming: 2 bases; J trimming: 0 bases; junction bases outside the gene matches: 3. Germline V gene data show CDR1 as SEHNR and CDR2 as FQNEAQ (reference sequence). The CDR3 protein is CASSLLAGGPNTGELFF. As DNA, the CDR3 is TGTGCCAGCAGCTTATTAGCGGGGGGCCCGAACACCGGGGAGCTGTTTTTT.

Of note for this clone: Mismatch with germline at one junction end may stem from a read error. This chain joins TRBV27 and TRBJ2-1; the match to TRBD2 covers 8 bases. The germline V gene encodes CDR1 MNHEY and CDR2 SMNVEV (reference sequence). This CDR3 region has 17 residues. The CDR3 DNA reads TGTGCCAGCAGTTACCTGAAGGGACTAGTGGTGCAGAATGGGCAGTTCTTC. Translation: CASSYLKGLVVQNGQFF.

This clone was detected a few times. The V call is TRBV2, the J call TRBJ2-7; 11 positions agree with TRBD2. Losses at the gene ends were 5 bases for V and 0 bases for J; bases not matched to a gene: 9. Germline CDR1 and CDR2: SNHLY and FYNNEI. The length of the CDR3 is 17 residues. Written as DNA, the CDR3 is TGTGCCAGCAGTCCCGGGACTAGCGGTATTAGCTCCTACGAGCAGTACTTC. Protein sequence: CASSPGTSGISSYEQYF.

This chain links TRBV5-1 with TRBJ2-2; 9 bases align to TRBD1. V trimming: 0 bases; J trimming: 4 bases; junction bases outside the gene matches: 7. There are 17 residues in the CDR3. Per germline, CDR1 SGHRS and CDR2 YFSETQ. This CDR3 reads CASSLVRDRVGTGELFF. CDR3 nucleotide sequence: TGCGCCAGCAGCTTGGTTCGGGACAGGGTCGGCACCGGGGAGCTGTTTTTT.

In this sample, this clone turned up a few times. The chain couples TRBV30 to TRBJ1-1, with D unresolved. Germline V gene lookup returns CDR1 GTSNPN and CDR2 SVGIG (reference sequence). This CDR3 comprises 14 residues. The ends were cut back, 4 bases at V and 1 base at J, with 13 bases in the middle. In nucleotides, the CDR3 is TGTGCCTGGATGAGGCCGGCTCGGAACACTGAAGCTTTCTTT. Its translation is CAWMRPARNTEAFF.

CDR3 region: CASSAQGGAYEQYF. DNA for the CDR3: TGCGCCAGCAGCGCTCAAGGGGGCGCCTACGAGCAGTACTTC. The V gene is TRBV4-1, the J gene TRBJ2-7; 7 bases are a match to TRBD1. Germline CDR1 reads MGHRA; CDR2 reads YSYEKL. The CDR3 has 14 residues. Germline trimming cut 5 bases from V and 2 bases from J; bases unmatched to any gene: 6.

This chain uses TRBV9 with TRBJ2-7; maybe TRBD2 (7 bases). Germline V gene data show CDR1 as SGDLS and CDR2 as YYNGEE. The V and J ends lost 0 bases and 4 bases respectively, with 14 bases between them. The CDR3 spans 15 residues. The CDR3 loop is CASSVGGGAGYEQYF. The CDR3 coding sequence is TGTGCCAGCAGCGTAGGAGGGGGGGCGGGGTACGAGCAGTACTTC.

The CDR3 spells CASSRNRGPQETQYF. The DNA for the CDR3 is TGTGCCAGCAGTAGAAACAGGGGCCCCCAAGAGACCCAGTACTTC. This rearrangement joins TRBV6-5 to TRBJ2-5, with 7 bases fitting TRBD1. The junction had 7 bases not matched to a gene; V was cut back by 5 bases and J by 1 base. The CDR3 sequence is 15 residues long. In germline, CDR1 is MNHEY, CDR2 SVGAGI.

Comments on this clone: This clone may be a read error of a much larger clone one base away. The J gene is TRBJ2-7, the V gene TRBV6-1; tentatively, D is TRBD1 (6 bases). V lost 7 bases and J lost 2, with 6 bases in between. This CDR3 has 11 amino acids. CDR1 is MNHNS, CDR2 SASEGT, per germline. The CDR3 coding sequence is TGTGCCAGCACAGGGGCCTACGAGCAGTACTTC. The encoded protein is CASTGAYEQYF.

The V and J genes are TRBV7-8 and TRBJ2-1; D is possibly TRBD2 (6 bases). CDR3 length: 16 amino acids. V was shortened by 2 bases and J by 5 bases, with 16 bases between the two germline ends. In germline, CDR1 is SGHVS, CDR2 FQNEAQ. CDR3 in amino acids: CASSLLLAGRNNEQFF. The CDR3 nucleotides are TGTGCCAGCAGCTTACTACTGGCGGGACGTAACAATGAGCAGTTCTTC.

The chain uses TRBV11-2 and TRBJ2-1; no clear D gene. The V gene's germline CDR1 is SGHAT and CDR2 FQNNGV. Trimming cost V 4 bases and J 2 bases, with 6 bases left between them. The CDR3 contains 13 residues. The CDR3: CASSSDTYNEQFF. Written as DNA, the CDR3 is TGTGCCAGCAGCTCCGACACCTACAATGAGCAGTTCTTC.

This chain links TRBV28 with TRBJ2-1; the D gene is possibly TRBD2 (7 bases). V gave up 7 bases and J gave up 4 bases, with 11 bases separating them. Germline CDR1 is MDHEN and CDR2 is SYDVKM. The CDR3 contains 13 residues. CDR3 coding DNA: TGTGCCAGCAAAGAGGGGGGGTACAATGAGCAGTTCTTC. It encodes CASKEGGYNEQFF.

In its sample, this clone was seen once. The chain links TRBV29-1 to TRBJ2-2; TRBD1 is a possible D gene (6 bases). The germline CDR1 and CDR2 sequences are SQVTM and ANQGSEA. Trimming removed 7 bases at V and 1 base at J, with 10 bases between. The CDR3 totals 13 residues. Here the CDR3 DNA reads TGCAGCGCCGGGACACGGAACACCGGGGAGCTGTTTTTT. Amino acids: CSAGTRNTGELFF.

The chain couples TRBV5-4 to TRBJ2-3, with D possibly TRBD2 on 5 matching bases. V lost 4 bases and J lost 0, with 6 bases in between. Germline V gene lookup returns CDR1 SGHNT and CDR2 YYREEE (reference sequence). CDR3 size: 13 residues. CDR3 DNA: TGTGCCAGCAGCCGGACTAGCACAGATACGCAGTATTTT. Its protein product is CASSRTSTDTQYF.

The chain joins TRBV5-1 to TRBJ1-5; D perhaps matches TRBD1 (6 bases). CDR3 length: 15 amino acids. V was cut by 5 bases and J by 1 base, with 13 bases left in between. CDR1 is SGHRS, CDR2 YFSETQ, per germline. For the CDR3, the DNA is TGCGCCAGCAGTCCAGGGGATGGGAGCAATCAGCCCCAGCATTTT. Protein: CASSPGDGSNQPQHF.

This chain links TRBV11-3 with TRBJ2-3; no reliable D call. The CDR3 runs to 15 residues. Germline V gene sequence: CDR1 SGHNT, CDR2 YENEEA. With 4 bases removed from V and 1 base from J, the gap between germline ends came to 12 bases. The CDR3 bases are TGTGCCAGCAGCTCCCGTGGAGCCGGCACAGATACGCAGTATTTT. Translating gives CASSSRGAGTDTQYF. The whole variable domain, filled in from reference TRBV11-3 and TRBJ2-3, reads EAGVVQSPRYKIIEKKQPVAFWCNPISGHNTLYWYLQNLGQGPELLIRYENEEAVDDSQLPKDRFSAERLKGVDSTLKIQPAELGDSAVYLCASSSRGAGTDTQYFGPGTRLTVL.

The chain is built from TRBV25-1 and TRBJ2-2; TRBD2 might be the D (5 bases). Germline CDR1 reads MGHDK; CDR2 reads SYGVNS. V was trimmed by 4 bases and J by 3 bases, leaving 15 bases between them. The CDR3 length is 16 residues. The CDR3 sequence is CASSGFRAEDTGELFF. Here the CDR3 DNA reads TGTGCCAGCAGTGGATTTAGGGCGGAGGACACCGGGGAGCTGTTTTTT.

This clone has a single count. The chain couples TRBV18 to TRBJ2-1; 9 nucleotides align to TRBD2. The V segment lost 0 bases and the J segment 8 bases; nucleotides outside the gene matches: 17. The CDR3 extends over 19 amino acids. Germline V gene data show CDR1 as KGHSH and CDR2 as LQKENI. The CDR3 coding sequence is TGTGCCAGCTCACCACCGTCGGCAACCGTAGCGGGAGCTTCAGATGAGCAGTTCTTC. This codes for CASSPPSATVAGASDEQFF.

V usage is TRBV18 and J usage is TRBJ2-1; 7 bases agree with TRBD2. Unmatched junction bases numbered 10, after V lost 0 bases and J lost 8 bases. The CDR3 consists of 16 residues. Germline values: CDR1 KGHSH, CDR2 LQKENI. The CDR3, as DNA: TGTGCCAGCTCACCACCGGGTTGGCGGGAGAAAGATGAGCAGTTCTTC. It encodes CASSPPGWREKDEQFF.

The chain recombines TRBV6-5 with TRBJ1-2; D may be TRBD1 (5 bases). The CDR3 contains 14 residues. The germline CDR1 and CDR2 sequences are MNHEY and SVGAGI. V was clipped by 6 bases and J by 2 bases, with 13 bases between them. The CDR3 nucleotides read TGTGCCAGCAGCCTAGACAGCCAAAACTATGGCTACACCTTC. Encoded protein: CASSLDSQNYGYTF.

V is TRBV7-2 and J is TRBJ1-2, with a tentative D call TRBD1 (6 bases). Germline lookup yields CDR1 SGHTA and CDR2 FQGNSA. Between the trimmed V and J ends, which lost 1 base and 4 bases, there was a span of 7 bases. There are 13 residues in the CDR3. CDR3 protein: CASSLVGAYGYTF. The CDR3 region has the DNA TGTGCCAGCAGCTTAGTGGGGGCCTATGGCTACACCTTC.

This sequence joins TRBV10-3 and TRBJ2-3; 7 bases map to TRBD2. Germline CDR1 is ENHRY and CDR2 is SYGVKD. This CDR3 spans 16 amino acids. With 0 bases clipped from V and 4 bases from J, the junction kept 7 bases outside the gene matches. CDR3 amino acids: CAISESVGGGADTQYF. The CDR3 bases are TGTGCCATCAGTGAGTCCGTCGGCGGGGGTGCAGATACGCAGTATTTT.